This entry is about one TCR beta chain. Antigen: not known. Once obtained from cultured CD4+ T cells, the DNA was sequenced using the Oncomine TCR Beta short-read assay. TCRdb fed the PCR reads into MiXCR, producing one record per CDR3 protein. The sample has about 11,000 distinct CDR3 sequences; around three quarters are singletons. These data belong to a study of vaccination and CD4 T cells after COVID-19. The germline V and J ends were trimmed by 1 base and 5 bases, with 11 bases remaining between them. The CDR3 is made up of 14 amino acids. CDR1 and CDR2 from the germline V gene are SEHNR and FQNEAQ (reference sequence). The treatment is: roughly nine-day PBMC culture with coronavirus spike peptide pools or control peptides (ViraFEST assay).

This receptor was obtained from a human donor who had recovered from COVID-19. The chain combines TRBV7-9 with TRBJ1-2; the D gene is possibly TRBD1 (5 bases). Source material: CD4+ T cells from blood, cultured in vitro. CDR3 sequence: CASSLVGGKYGYTF. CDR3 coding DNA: TGTGCCAGCAGCTTAGTCGGGGGAAAATATGGCTACACCTTC.